The 10 T cell receptor beta chains given below trace back to one sample, sequenced in a study of breast tumors, draining lymph nodes, adjacent tissues. TCRdb reprocessed the multiplex PCR reads via MiXCR and lists one record per CDR3 protein. The data hold 250,000 or so distinct CDR3 sequences, with 30% observed a single time. Breast cancer patients provided tissue from their axillary draining lymph nodes. The sequenced material came from axillary lymph node tissue. The source of these receptors is a female donor with breast cancer. Some clones in this sample may be carry-over from other donors' samples.

The table lists this clonotype with many counts. The chain has TRBV5-1 and TRBJ2-1; 9 bases are a match to TRBD2. V trimming: 3 bases; J trimming: 8 bases; junction bases outside the gene matches: 9. The CDR3 sequence is 15 residues long. CDR1 is SGHRS and CDR2 is YFSETQ in the germline V gene. The CDR3 nucleotides are TGCGCCAGCAGCTATCTAGCGGGAAGGACTGATGAGCAGTTCTTC. Translation gives CASSYLAGRTDEQFF.

This clonotype was observed a few times. The genes are TRBV27 and TRBJ1-6, with TRBD1 identical over 12 bases. Germline CDR1 and CDR2: MNHEY and SMNVEV (reference sequence). The V and J ends lost 6 bases and 7 bases, in that order; junction bases with no gene match: 13. The CDR3 loop spans 18 amino acids. The CDR3 sequence: CASRVSPGTGGSNSPLHF. The CDR3 bases are TGTGCCAGCAGAGTATCTCCCGGGACAGGGGGCTCCAATTCACCCCTCCACTTT.

This clonotype was recorded a few times. A much larger clone differs by one base, so this may be a read error. The chain uses TRBV5-1 and TRBJ1-5, with D unclear. This CDR3 spans 14 amino acids. From germline, CDR1 is SGHRS and CDR2 YFSETQ. The CDR3, as DNA: TGCGCCAGCAGCTTGAACCCGTCGAATCACCCCCAGCATTTT. Translated: CASSLNPSNHPQHF.

This clonotype has a count of ten or more. This sequence joins TRBV7-9 and TRBJ2-1, with 7 nucleotides matching TRBD1. In germline, CDR1 is SEHNR, CDR2 FQNEAQ (reference sequence). This CDR3 contains 15 residues. The trim removed 6 bases at V and 9 bases at J, leaving 14 bases unmatched. The CDR3 DNA reads as TGTGCCAGCAGAACTGGACAGGTTCCTTGGGGTGAGCAGTTCTTC. Its translation is CASRTGQVPWGEQFF.

This CDR3 reads CASRTRDEAFF. The DNA for the CDR3 is TGTGCCAGCCGGACCCGGGACGAAGCTTTCTTT. V and J are TRBV19 and TRBJ1-1; maybe TRBD1 (5 bases). The V end was cut by 9 bases, the J end by 8 bases, with 13 bases between. The CDR3 consists of 11 residues. In germline, CDR1 is LNHDA, CDR2 SQIVND (reference sequence).

In its sample, this clonotype was seen many times. V is TRBV2 and J is TRBJ2-1; D gene ambiguous. Germline assignment: CDR1 SNHLY and CDR2 FYNNEI. Between the trimmed V and J ends, which lost 1 base and 12 bases, there was a span of 13 bases. The CDR3 length is 13 residues. As DNA, the CDR3 is TGTGCCAGCAGTGAAGGCCGAATCACGGGGCAGTTCTTC. Its protein product is CASSEGRITGQFF.

CDR3 sequence reads: CASSALAGGPREQYF. As DNA, the CDR3 is TGTGCCAGCAGTGCACTAGCGGGAGGGCCGAGGGAGCAGTACTTC. The rearrangement joins TRBV27 to TRBJ2-7; 13 bases match TRBD2. Germline trimming cut 5 bases from V and 7 bases from J; bases unmatched to any gene: 8. This CDR3 has 15 amino acids. Per germline, CDR1 MNHEY and CDR2 SMNVEV (reference sequence).

The table lists this clonotype with many counts. The chain has TRBV3-1 and TRBJ2-3; a weak D match, TRBD1 (5 bases). The CDR3 consists of 13 residues. In germline, CDR1 is LGHDT, CDR2 YNNKEL (reference sequence). The V end was cut by 5 bases, the J end by 6 bases, with 12 bases between. The CDR3 DNA follows: TGTGCCAGCAGCTTGCCAGGGCGGGATACGCAGTATTTT. Amino acids: CASSLPGRDTQYF.

This clonotype was seen at least ten times. This sequence joins TRBV19 and TRBJ1-5; D is ambiguous. V lost 6 bases and J lost 4, with 19 bases in between. Germline V CDR1 and CDR2: LNHDA, SQIVND (reference sequence). This CDR3 contains 16 residues. CDR3 sequence (DNA): TGTGCCAGTAGCGCGAGTACGGGATTTAGAAATCAGCCCCAGCATTTT. Residues: CASSASTGFRNQPQHF.

The table lists this clonotype with many counts. This chain uses TRBV7-2 with TRBJ2-7; unclear D gene. CDR3 length equals 13 residues. Germline lookup yields CDR1 SGHTA and CDR2 FQGNSA. Trimming pared 7 bases from V and 4 bases from J, leaving 14 bases between. DNA of the CDR3: TGTGCCAGCAACCGCGGAAAGAGGTACGAGCAGTACTTC. Amino acid sequence: CASNRGKRYEQYF.